One sample yielded the 2 T cell receptor beta chains listed below, sequenced in a study of blood T cells in healthy people across ages. The authors ran a second PCR of about 6 to 11 cycles using a sample-barcoded 5' primer and a J-beta primer mix. TCRdb reanalysed the 5' RACE reads using MiXCR and keeps one entry per CDR3 protein. Here the sample spans about 1.8 million distinct CDR3 sequences, about 49% being singletons. Sequenced material: blood. These receptors all come from a middle-aged woman in good health.

The chain has TRBV20-1 and TRBJ2-4, with D perhaps being TRBD1 or TRBD2 (6 bases each). Germline loops: CDR1 DFQATT, CDR2 SNEGSKA (reference sequence). V lost 6 bases and J 0 bases, leaving 15 bases between the germline ends. The CDR3 covers 15 residues. CDR3 coding DNA: TGCAGTGCCCCCGGGGGCGCTCTAGCCAAAAACATTCAGTACTTC. Amino acid sequence: CSAPGGALAKNIQYF.

This clonotype was found a few times. This sequence joins TRBV20-1 and TRBJ2-1; D unresolved. The CDR3 covers 16 residues. Looked up from germline, CDR1 is DFQATT and CDR2 is SNEGSKA (reference sequence). The ends were cut back, 2 bases at V and 2 bases at J, with 16 bases in the middle. For the CDR3, the DNA is TGCAGTGCTAGAATTCCGGACCGAACAACCTACAATGAGCAGTTCTTC. Protein product: CSARIPDRTTYNEQFF.